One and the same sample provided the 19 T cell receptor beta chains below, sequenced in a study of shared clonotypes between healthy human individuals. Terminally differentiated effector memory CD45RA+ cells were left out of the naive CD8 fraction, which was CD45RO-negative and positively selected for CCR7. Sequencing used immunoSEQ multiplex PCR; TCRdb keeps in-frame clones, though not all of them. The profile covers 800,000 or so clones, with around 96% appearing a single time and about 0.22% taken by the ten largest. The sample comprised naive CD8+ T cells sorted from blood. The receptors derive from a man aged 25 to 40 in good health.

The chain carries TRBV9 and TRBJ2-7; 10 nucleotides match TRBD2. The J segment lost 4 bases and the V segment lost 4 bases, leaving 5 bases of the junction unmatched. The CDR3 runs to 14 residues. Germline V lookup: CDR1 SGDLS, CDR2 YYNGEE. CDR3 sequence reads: CASSTSGTGYEQYF. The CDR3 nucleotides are TGTGCCAGCAGCACTAGCGGGACGGGGTACGAGCAGTACTTC.

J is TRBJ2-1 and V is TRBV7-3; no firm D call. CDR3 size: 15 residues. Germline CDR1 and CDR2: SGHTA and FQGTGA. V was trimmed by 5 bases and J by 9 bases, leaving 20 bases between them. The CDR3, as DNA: TGTGCCAGCAGCGCCCTTCACCCTAATGTGGGTGAGCAGTTCTTC. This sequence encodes CASSALHPNVGEQFF.

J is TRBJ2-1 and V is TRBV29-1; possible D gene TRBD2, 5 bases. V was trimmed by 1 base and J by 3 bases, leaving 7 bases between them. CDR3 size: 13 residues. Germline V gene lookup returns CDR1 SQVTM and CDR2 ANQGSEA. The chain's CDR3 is CSVEATSYNEQFF. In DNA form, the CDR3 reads TGCAGCGTTGAAGCAACTAGCTACAATGAGCAGTTCTTC.

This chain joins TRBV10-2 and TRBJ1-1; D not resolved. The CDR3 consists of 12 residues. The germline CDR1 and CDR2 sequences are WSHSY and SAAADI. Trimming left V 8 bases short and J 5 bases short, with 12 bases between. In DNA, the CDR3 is TGCGCCAGCCTTCAAAAACGGACTGAAGCTTTCTTT. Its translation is CASLQKRTEAFF.

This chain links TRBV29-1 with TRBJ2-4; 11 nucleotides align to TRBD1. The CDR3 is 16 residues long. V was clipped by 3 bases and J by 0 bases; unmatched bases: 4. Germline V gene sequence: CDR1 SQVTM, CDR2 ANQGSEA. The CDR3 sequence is CSVEGQGDLAKNIQYF. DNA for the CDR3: TGCAGCGTTGAGGGACAGGGGGACCTAGCCAAAAACATTCAGTACTTC. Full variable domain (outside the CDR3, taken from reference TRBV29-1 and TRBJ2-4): SAVISQKPSRDICQRGTSLTIQCQVDSQVTMMFWYRQQPGQSLTLIATANQGSEATYESGFVIDKFPISRPNLTFSTLTVSNMSPEDSSIYLCSVEGQGDLAKNIQYFGAGTRLSVL.

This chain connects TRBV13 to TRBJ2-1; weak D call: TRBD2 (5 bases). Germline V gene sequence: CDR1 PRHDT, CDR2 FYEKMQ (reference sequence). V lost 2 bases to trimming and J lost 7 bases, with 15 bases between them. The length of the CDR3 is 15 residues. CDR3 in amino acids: CASSLYRDTANEQFF. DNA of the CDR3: TGTGCCAGCAGCTTATACCGGGATACGGCGAATGAGCAGTTCTTC.

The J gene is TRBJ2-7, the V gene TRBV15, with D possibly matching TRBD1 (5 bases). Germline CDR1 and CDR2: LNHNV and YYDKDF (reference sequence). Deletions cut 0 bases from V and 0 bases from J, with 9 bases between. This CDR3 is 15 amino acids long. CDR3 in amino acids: CATSRERQSSYEQYF. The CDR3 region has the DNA TGTGCCACCAGCAGAGAGAGACAGAGCTCCTACGAGCAGTACTTC.

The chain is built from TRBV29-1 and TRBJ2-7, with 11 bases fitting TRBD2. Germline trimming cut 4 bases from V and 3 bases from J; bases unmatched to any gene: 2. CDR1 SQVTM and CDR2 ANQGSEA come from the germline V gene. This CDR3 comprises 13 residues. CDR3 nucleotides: TGCAGCGTTGGACTAGCGGGGTACTACGAGCAGTACTTC. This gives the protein CSVGLAGYYEQYF.

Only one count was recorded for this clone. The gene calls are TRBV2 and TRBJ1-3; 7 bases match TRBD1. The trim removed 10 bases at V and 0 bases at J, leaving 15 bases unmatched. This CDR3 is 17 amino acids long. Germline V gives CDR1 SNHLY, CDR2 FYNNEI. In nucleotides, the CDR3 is TGTGCCACTATCCGGGACAGTAGTAATTTCTCTGGAAACACCATATATTTT. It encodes CATIRDSSNFSGNTIYF.

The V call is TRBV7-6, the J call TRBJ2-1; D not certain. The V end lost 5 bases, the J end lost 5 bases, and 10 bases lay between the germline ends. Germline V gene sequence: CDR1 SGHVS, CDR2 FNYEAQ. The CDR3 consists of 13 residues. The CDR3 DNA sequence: TGTGCCAGCAGCCCGAGTATAGACAATGAGCAGTTCTTC. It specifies CASSPSIDNEQFF. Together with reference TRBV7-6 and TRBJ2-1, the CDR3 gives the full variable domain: GAGVSQSPRYKVTKRGQDVALRCDPISGHVSLYWYRQALGQGPEFLTYFNYEAQQDKSGLPNDRFSAERPEGSISTLTIQRTEQRDSAMYRCASSPSIDNEQFFGPGTRLTVL.

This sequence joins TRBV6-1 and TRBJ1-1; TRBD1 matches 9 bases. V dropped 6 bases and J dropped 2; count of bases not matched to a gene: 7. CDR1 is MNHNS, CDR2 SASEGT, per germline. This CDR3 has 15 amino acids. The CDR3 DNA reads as TGTGCCAGCAGGTCAGGACAGGGGAAAAACACTGAAGCTTTCTTT. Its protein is CASRSGQGKNTEAFF.

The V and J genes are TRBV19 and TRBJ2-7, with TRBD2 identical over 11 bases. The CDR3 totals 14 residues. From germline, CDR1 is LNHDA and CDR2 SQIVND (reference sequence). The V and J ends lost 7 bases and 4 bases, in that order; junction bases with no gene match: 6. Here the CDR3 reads CASTGTSGLYEQYF. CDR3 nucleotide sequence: TGTGCCAGTACGGGGACTAGCGGCCTGTACGAGCAGTACTTC. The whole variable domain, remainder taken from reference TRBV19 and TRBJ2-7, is DGGITQSPKYLFRKEGQNVTLSCEQNLNHDAMYWYRQDPGQGLRLIYYSQIVNDFQKGDIAEGYSVSREKKESFPLTVTSAQKNPTAFYLCASTGTSGLYEQYFGPGTRLTVT.

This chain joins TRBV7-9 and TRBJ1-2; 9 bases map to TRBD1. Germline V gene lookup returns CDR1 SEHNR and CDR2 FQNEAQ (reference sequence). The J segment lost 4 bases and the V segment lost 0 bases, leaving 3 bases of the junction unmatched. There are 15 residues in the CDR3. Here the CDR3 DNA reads TGTGCCAGCAGCTTAGCGGGGACAGGGCCCTATGGCTACACCTTC. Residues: CASSLAGTGPYGYTF.

This CDR3 reads CASSQNQGSSYNEQFF. The CDR3, as DNA: TGCGCCAGCAGCCAAAACCAGGGGAGCTCCTACAATGAGCAGTTCTTC. The chain employs TRBV4-3 and TRBJ2-1, with D perhaps matching TRBD1 (6 bases). V was shortened by 2 bases and J by 0 bases, with 11 bases between the two germline ends. From germline, CDR1 is LGHNA and CDR2 YSLEER. The CDR3 covers 16 residues.

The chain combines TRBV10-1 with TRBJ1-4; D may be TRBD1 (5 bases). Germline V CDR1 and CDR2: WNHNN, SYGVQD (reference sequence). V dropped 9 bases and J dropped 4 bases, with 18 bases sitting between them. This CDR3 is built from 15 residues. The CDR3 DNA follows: TGCGCCAGTCCTCGGGAGGGGCTCGGTAATGAAAAACTGTTTTTT. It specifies CASPREGLGNEKLFF.

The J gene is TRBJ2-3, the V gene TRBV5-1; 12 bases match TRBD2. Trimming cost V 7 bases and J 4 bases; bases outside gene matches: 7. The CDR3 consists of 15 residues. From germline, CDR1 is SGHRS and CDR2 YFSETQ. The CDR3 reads CASRLAGGPADTQYF. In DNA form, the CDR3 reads TGCGCCAGCCGTCTAGCGGGAGGGCCGGCAGATACGCAGTATTTT.

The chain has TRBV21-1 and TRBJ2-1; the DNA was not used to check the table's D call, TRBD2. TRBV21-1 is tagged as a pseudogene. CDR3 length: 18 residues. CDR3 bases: TGTGCCAGCAGCAGTCGGACTAGCGGGACCTCTAAGTACAATGAGCAGTTCTTC. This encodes CASSSRTSGTSKYNEQFF.

CDR3 sequence (DNA): TGCAGCGTTGTGGCGGGGGTGTCCTACAATGAGCAGTTCTTC. Amino acids: CSVVAGVSYNEQFF. The rearrangement joins TRBV29-1 to TRBJ2-1; 7 bases align to TRBD2. The CDR3 spans 14 residues. CDR1 is SQVTM, CDR2 ANQGSEA, per germline. Unmatched junction bases numbered 4, after V lost 4 bases and J lost 1 base.

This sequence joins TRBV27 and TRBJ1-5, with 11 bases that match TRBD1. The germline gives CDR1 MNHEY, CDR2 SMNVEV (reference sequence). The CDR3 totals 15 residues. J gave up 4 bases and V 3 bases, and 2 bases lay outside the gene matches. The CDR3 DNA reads TGTGCCAGCAGTTTTGGGACAGGGGGTAATCAGCCCCAGCATTTT. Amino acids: CASSFGTGGNQPQHF.